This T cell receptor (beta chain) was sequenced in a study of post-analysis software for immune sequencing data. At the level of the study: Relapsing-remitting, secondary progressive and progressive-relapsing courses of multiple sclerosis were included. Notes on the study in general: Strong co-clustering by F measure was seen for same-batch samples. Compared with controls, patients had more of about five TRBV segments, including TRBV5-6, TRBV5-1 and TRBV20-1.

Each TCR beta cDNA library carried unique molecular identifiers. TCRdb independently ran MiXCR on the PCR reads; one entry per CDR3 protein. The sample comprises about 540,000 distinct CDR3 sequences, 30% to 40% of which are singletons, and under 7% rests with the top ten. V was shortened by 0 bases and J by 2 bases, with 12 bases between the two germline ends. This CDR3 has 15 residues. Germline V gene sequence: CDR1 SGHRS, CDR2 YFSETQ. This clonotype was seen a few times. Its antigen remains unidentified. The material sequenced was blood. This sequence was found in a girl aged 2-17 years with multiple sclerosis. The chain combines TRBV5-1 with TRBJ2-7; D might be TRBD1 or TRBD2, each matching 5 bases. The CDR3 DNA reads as TGCGCCAGCAGCTTGGCACCTGGGGGAGCCTACGAGCAGTACTTC. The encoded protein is CASSLAPGGAYEQYF.